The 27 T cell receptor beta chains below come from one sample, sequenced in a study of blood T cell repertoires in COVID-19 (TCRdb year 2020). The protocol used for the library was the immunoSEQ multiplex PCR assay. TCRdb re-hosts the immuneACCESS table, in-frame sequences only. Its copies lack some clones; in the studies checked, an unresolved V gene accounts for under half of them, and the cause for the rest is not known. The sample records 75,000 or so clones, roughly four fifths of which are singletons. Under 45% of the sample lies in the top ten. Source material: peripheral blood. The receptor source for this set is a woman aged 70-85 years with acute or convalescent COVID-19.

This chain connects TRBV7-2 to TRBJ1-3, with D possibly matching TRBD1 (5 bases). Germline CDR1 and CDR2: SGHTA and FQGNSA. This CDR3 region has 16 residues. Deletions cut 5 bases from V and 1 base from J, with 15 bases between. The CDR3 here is CASSPQGGVSGNTIYF. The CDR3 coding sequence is TGTGCCAGCAGCCCTCAAGGAGGGGTTTCTGGAAACACCATATATTTT.

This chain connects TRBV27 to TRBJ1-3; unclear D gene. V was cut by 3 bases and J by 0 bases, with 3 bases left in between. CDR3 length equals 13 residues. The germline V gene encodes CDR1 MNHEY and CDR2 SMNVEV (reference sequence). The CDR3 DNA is TGTGCCAGCAGTTTTAGCTCTGGAAACACCATATATTTT. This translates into CASSFSSGNTIYF.

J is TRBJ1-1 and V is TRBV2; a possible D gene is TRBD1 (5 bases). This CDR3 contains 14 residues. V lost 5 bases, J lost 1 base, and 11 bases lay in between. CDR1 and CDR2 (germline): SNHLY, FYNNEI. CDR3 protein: CASSTNTGNTEAFF. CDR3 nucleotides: TGTGCCAGCAGTACCAATACAGGGAACACTGAAGCTTTCTTT.

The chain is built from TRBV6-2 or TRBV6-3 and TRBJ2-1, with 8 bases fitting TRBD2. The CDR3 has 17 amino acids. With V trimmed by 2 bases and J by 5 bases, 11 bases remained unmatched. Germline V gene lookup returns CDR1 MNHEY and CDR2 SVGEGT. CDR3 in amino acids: CASSYTAGGLFNNEQFF. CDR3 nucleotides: TGTGCCAGCAGTTACACGGCGGGAGGTCTGTTTAACAATGAGCAGTTCTTC.

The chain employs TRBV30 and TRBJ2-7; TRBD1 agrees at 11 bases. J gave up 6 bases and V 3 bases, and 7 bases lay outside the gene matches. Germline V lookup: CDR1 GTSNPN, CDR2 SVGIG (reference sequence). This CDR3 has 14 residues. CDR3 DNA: TGTGCCTGGAGCCGGACAGGGGGCTCGAGCGAGCAGTACTTC. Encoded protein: CAWSRTGGSSEQYF.

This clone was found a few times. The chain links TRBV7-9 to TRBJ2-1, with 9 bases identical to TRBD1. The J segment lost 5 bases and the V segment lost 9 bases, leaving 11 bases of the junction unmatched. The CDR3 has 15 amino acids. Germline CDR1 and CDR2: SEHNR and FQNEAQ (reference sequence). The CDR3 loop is CASTTGGLPNNEQFF. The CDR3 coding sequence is TGTGCCAGTACTACAGGGGGCCTACCTAACAATGAGCAGTTCTTC.

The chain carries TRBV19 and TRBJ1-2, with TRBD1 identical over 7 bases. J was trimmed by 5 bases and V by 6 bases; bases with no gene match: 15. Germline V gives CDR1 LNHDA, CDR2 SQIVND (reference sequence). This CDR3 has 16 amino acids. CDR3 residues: CASSRQGESAGYGYTF. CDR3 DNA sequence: TGTGCCAGTAGCCGACAGGGTGAATCAGCTGGGTATGGCTACACCTTC.

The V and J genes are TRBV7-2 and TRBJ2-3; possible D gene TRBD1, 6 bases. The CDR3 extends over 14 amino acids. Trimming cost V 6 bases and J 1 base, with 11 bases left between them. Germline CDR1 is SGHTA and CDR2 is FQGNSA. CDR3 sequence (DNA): TGTGCCAGCAGATCGAGACAGGGCACAGATACGCAGTATTTT. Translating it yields CASRSRQGTDTQYF.

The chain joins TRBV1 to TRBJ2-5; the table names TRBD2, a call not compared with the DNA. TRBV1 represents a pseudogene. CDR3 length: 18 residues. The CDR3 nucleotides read TGCACCAGCAGCCCCGCCAACGGGGTACGAGGCATAAAAGAGACCCAGTACTTC. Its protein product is CTSSPANGVRGIKETQYF.

CDR3 sequence reads: CASSFGTRGDEQFF. CDR3 DNA: TGCGCCAGCAGCTTCGGTACAAGGGGTGATGAGCAGTTCTTC. The rearrangement joins TRBV5-1 to TRBJ2-1; TRBD1 is a possible D gene (5 bases). The ends were cut back, 2 bases at V and 8 bases at J, with 14 bases in the middle. CDR3 size: 14 residues. Germline CDR1 SGHRS, CDR2 YFSETQ.

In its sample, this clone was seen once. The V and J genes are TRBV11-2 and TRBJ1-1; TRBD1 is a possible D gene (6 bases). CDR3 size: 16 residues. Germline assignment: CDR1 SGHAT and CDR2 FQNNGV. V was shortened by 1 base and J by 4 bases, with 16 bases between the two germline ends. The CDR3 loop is CASSLVRMDSGTEAFF. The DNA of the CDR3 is TGTGCCAGCAGCTTAGTCCGTATGGACAGCGGCACTGAAGCTTTCTTT.

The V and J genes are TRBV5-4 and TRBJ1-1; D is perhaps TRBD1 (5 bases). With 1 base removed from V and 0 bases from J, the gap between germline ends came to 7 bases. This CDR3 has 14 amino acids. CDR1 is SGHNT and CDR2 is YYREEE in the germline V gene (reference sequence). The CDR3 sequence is CASSLQGMNTEAFF. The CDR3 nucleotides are TGTGCCAGCAGCTTGCAGGGAATGAACACTGAAGCTTTCTTT.

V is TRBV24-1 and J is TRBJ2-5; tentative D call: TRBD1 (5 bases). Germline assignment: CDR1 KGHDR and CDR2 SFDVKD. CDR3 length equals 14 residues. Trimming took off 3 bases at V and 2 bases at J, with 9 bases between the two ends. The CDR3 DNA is TGTGCCACCAGTGATGGCAGGGTGCAAGAGACCCAGTACTTC. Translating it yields CATSDGRVQETQYF.

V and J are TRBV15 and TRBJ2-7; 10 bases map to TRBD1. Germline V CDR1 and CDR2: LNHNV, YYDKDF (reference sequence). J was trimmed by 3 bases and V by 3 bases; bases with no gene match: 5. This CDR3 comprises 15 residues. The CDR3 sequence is CATSSQGQGSYEQYF. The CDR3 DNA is TGTGCCACCAGCAGCCAGGGACAGGGGAGCTACGAGCAGTACTTC.

DNA of the CDR3: TGTGCCTGGAGAGGTAGGGGAAACTATGGCTACACCTTC. It yields the protein CAWRGRGNYGYTF. This chain connects TRBV30 to TRBJ1-2; a possible D gene is TRBD1 (5 bases). The CDR3 sequence is 13 residues long. Germline CDR1 is GTSNPN and CDR2 is SVGIG (reference sequence). V shed 3 bases and J shed 2 bases, with 10 bases lying between them.

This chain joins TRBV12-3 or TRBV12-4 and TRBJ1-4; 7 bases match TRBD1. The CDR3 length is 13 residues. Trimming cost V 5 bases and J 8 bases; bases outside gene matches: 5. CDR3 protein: CASSGQVREKLFF. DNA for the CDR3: TGTGCCAGCAGTGGACAGGTCCGGGAAAAACTGTTTTTT.

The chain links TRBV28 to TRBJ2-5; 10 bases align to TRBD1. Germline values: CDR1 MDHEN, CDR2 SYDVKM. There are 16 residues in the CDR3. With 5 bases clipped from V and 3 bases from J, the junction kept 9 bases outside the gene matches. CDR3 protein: CASSQDTGTGEETQYF. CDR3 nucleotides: TGTGCCAGCAGTCAGGACACCGGGACAGGGGAAGAGACCCAGTACTTC.

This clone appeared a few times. The CDR3 DNA reads TGTGCCAGCAGTCAGCTAGCGGTAATTAGCTCCTACAATGAGCAGTTCTTC. This translates into CASSQLAVISSYNEQFF. The rearrangement uses TRBV7-3 and TRBJ2-1; 7 bases match TRBD2. The CDR3 is 17 residues long. The germline V gene has CDR1 SGHTA and CDR2 FQGTGA. V shed 6 bases and J 0 bases; nucleotides not matched to a gene: 11.

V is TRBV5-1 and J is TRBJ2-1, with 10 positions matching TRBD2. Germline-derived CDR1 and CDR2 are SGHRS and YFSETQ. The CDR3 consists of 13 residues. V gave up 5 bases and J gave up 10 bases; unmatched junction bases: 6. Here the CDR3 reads CASSEASGREQFF. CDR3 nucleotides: TGCGCCAGCAGTGAGGCTAGCGGGAGAGAGCAGTTCTTC.

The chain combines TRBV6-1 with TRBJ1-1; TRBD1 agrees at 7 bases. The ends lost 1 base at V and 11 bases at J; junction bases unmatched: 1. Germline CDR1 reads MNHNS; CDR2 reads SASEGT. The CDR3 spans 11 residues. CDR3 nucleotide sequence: TGTGCCAGCAGTGAAGAGGGGGCTGCTTTCTTT. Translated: CASSEEGAAFF.

The DNA for the CDR3 is TGTGCCAGCAGCGCCCTGGGACAGAGGAATGAAAAACTGTTTTTT. This encodes CASSALGQRNEKLFF. The chain combines TRBV9 with TRBJ1-4; 7 bases align to TRBD1. Per the germline V gene, CDR1 is SGDLS and CDR2 is YYNGEE. Trimming cost V 3 bases and J 5 bases; bases outside gene matches: 7. This CDR3 region has 15 residues.

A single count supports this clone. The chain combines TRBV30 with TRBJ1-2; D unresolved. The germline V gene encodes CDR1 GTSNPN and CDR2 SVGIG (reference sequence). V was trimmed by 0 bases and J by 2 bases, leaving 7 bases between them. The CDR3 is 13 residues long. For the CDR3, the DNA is TGTGCCTGGAGTGTACCCGGGAACTATGGCTACACCTTC. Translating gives CAWSVPGNYGYTF.

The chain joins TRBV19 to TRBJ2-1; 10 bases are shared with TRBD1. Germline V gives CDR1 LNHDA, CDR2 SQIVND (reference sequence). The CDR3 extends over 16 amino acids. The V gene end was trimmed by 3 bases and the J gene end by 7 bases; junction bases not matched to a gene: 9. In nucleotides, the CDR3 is TGTGCCAGTAGTATCGGGACAGGGGTCTCTCGAAATGAGCAGTTCTTC. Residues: CASSIGTGVSRNEQFF.

Here the CDR3 DNA reads TGCGCCAGCAGTCAAAGCGCCCCGGGACTCATCACAGATACGCAGTATTTT. It codes for CASSQSAPGLITDTQYF. The chain uses TRBV5-1 and TRBJ2-3; D might be TRBD2 (6 bases). This CDR3 spans 17 amino acids. Deletions cut 5 bases from V and 2 bases from J, with 21 bases between. Germline lookup yields CDR1 SGHRS and CDR2 YFSETQ.

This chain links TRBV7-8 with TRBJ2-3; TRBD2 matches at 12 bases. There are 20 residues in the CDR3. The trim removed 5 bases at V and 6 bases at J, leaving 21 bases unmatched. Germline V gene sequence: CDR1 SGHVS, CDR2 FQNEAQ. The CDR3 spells CASSPELHNQLAGGSDTQYF. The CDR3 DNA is TGTGCCAGCAGCCCAGAACTCCATAACCAACTAGCGGGAGGCTCGGATACGCAGTATTTT. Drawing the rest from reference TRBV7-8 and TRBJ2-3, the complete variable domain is GAGVSQSPRYKVAKRGQDVALRCDPISGHVSLFWYQQALGQGPEFLTYFQNEAQLDKSGLPSDRFFAERPEGSVSTLKIQRTQQEDSAVYLCASSPELHNQLAGGSDTQYFGPGTRLTVL.

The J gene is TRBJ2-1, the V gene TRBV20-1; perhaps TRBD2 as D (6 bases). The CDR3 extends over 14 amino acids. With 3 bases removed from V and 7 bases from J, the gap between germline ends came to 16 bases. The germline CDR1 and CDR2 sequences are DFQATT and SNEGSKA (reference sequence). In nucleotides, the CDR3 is TGCAGTGCTAGTAGTACGGGAGTTACGAATGAGCAGTTCTTC. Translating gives CSASSTGVTNEQFF.

The CDR3 bases are TGCGCCAGCAGCCTGACATTCGGAACCCCCTCCATGAACACTGAAGCTTTCTTT. Its protein product is CASSLTFGTPSMNTEAFF. The V gene is TRBV10-2, the J gene TRBJ1-1; D is undetermined. Trimming shortened V by 6 bases and J by 0 bases, and 23 bases separated the two germline ends. The CDR3 runs 18 residues. CDR1 and CDR2 (germline): WSHSY, SAAADI.